The rows below give T cell receptor beta chains drawn from one sample of a study of shared clonotypes between healthy human individuals. Sequenced by immunoSEQ multiplex PCR; TCRdb stores in-frame clones only, minus some. The sample lists roughly 2.1 million clones, 90% to 95% occurring once. The sample consisted of naive CD8+ T cells from PBMCs. These receptors came from a young man in good health. Some clones in this sample may be carry-over from other donors' samples. Each CDR3 is given with its conserved first and last residue. Each record gives: J gene, V gene, clone size, D gene, CDR3 DNA, CDR3 protein. A D gene is named only where the DNA matches it firmly. Size values are once, few and many counts, or a class for expanded clones, and some rows have none.

J gene: TRBJ2-1; V gene: TRBV7-2; clone size: -; D gene: -; CDR3 DNA: TGTGCCAGCAGCCCCACTAGATACAATGAGCAGTTCTTC; CDR3 protein: CASSPTRYNEQFF
J gene: TRBJ2-2; V gene: TRBV10-2; clone size: once; D gene: -; CDR3 DNA: TGCGCCAGCAGCCTGACAGGGAACACCGGGGAGCTGTTTTTT; CDR3 protein: CASSLTGNTGELFF
J gene: TRBJ2-4; V gene: TRBV19; clone size: -; D gene: TRBD2; CDR3 DNA: TGTGCCAGTAGTATATTGGGACTAGCGGGAGAGGGAGCCAAAAACATTCAGTACTTC; CDR3 protein: CASSILGLAGEGAKNIQYF
J gene: TRBJ2-1; V gene: TRBV27; clone size: -; D gene: -; CDR3 DNA: TGTGCCAGCAGTTTTACCCGGAGCTACAATGAGCAGTTCTTC; CDR3 protein: CASSFTRSYNEQFF
J gene: TRBJ2-1; V gene: TRBV7-9; clone size: -; D gene: TRBD2; CDR3 DNA: TGTGCCAGCAGCCCCCCGGGACTAGCGGGACGGAATGAGCAGTTCTTC; CDR3 protein: CASSPPGLAGRNEQFF
J gene: TRBJ2-1; V gene: TRBV5-5; clone size: once; D gene: -; CDR3 DNA: TGTGCCAGCAGCTTGGAGCCGGCGTGGACCTTCTCCTACAATGAGCAGTTCTTC; CDR3 protein: CASSLEPAWTFSYNEQFF
J gene: TRBJ2-7; V gene: TRBV28; clone size: -; D gene: -; CDR3 DNA: TGTGCCAGCAGTTTAGGGCAGGGATGGGGCTCCTACGAGCAGTACTTC; CDR3 protein: CASSLGQGWGSYEQYF
J gene: TRBJ2-1; V gene: TRBV19; clone size: once; D gene: -; CDR3 DNA: TGTGCCAGTAGTAATTGGACCGTTTCCCTTGCCTACAATGAGCAGTTCTTC; CDR3 protein: CASSNWTVSLAYNEQFF
J gene: TRBJ2-7; V gene: TRBV6-1; clone size: -; D gene: TRBD2; CDR3 DNA: TGTGCCAGCAGTGTACTAGCGGCTACCTACGAGCAGTACTTC; CDR3 protein: CASSVLAATYEQYF
J gene: TRBJ2-1; V gene: TRBV4-2; clone size: -; D gene: TRBD2; CDR3 DNA: TGTGCCAGCAGCAGGGGACTAACCTACAATGAGCAGTTCTTC; CDR3 protein: CASSRGLTYNEQFF
J gene: TRBJ2-7; V gene: TRBV15; clone size: -; D gene: -; CDR3 DNA: TGTGCCACCAGCAGAAGGGGGTACTACGAGCAGTACTTC; CDR3 protein: CATSRRGYYEQYF
J gene: TRBJ2-7; V gene: TRBV10-3; clone size: -; D gene: TRBD2; CDR3 DNA: TGTGCCATCAGCCCACTAGCGGGAAGCTACGAGCAGTACTTC; CDR3 protein: CAISPLAGSYEQYF
J gene: TRBJ2-3; V gene: TRBV11-2; clone size: -; D gene: TRBD2; CDR3 DNA: TGTGCCAGCAGCTTAGAGGCGACTAGCTCAGATACGCAGTATTTT; CDR3 protein: CASSLEATSSDTQYF
J gene: TRBJ2-1; V gene: TRBV27; clone size: -; D gene: -; CDR3 DNA: TGTGCCAGCAGTTTAGAGTACGGCTCTACTTACAATGAGCAGTTCTTC; CDR3 protein: CASSLEYGSTYNEQFF
J gene: TRBJ2-7; V gene: TRBV7-2; clone size: -; D gene: TRBD2; CDR3 DNA: TGTGCCAGCAGCGAAAGACTAGCGGTACAATCCTACGAGCAGTACTTC; CDR3 protein: CASSERLAVQSYEQYF
J gene: TRBJ2-3; V gene: TRBV9; clone size: once; D gene: -; CDR3 DNA: TGTGCCAGCAGCGTCGAAGGGATGGTAGATACGCAGTATTTT; CDR3 protein: CASSVEGMVDTQYF
J gene: TRBJ2-1; V gene: TRBV9; clone size: once; D gene: -; CDR3 DNA: TGTGCCAGCAGCGTTACTAGTCATGAGCAGTTCTTC; CDR3 protein: CASSVTSHEQFF
J gene: TRBJ2-7; V gene: TRBV13; clone size: -; D gene: TRBD2; CDR3 DNA: TGTGCCAGCAGCGCGAGACTAGCGGGAGAACTCGAGCAGTACTTC; CDR3 protein: CASSARLAGELEQYF
J gene: TRBJ2-7; V gene: TRBV18; clone size: once; D gene: -; CDR3 DNA: TGTGCCAGCTCACCAGACCGGGACGGCTTTTACGAGCAGTACTTC; CDR3 protein: CASSPDRDGFYEQYF
J gene: TRBJ2-1; V gene: TRBV4-1; clone size: once; D gene: TRBD2; CDR3 DNA: TGCGCCAGCAGCCAAGATTGGGGACTAGCGGGAGGGCCCCAGTTCTTC; CDR3 protein: CASSQDWGLAGGPQFF
J gene: TRBJ1-2; V gene: TRBV10-3; clone size: -; D gene: -; CDR3 DNA: TGTGCCATCAGTCCCGGACGGCCCTATGGCTACACCTTC; CDR3 protein: CAISPGRPYGYTF
J gene: TRBJ2-2; V gene: TRBV7-2; clone size: -; D gene: -; CDR3 DNA: TGTGCCAGCAGCCAAGCTCGAGGGGAGCTGTTTTTT; CDR3 protein: CASSQARGELFF
J gene: TRBJ2-7; V gene: TRBV28; clone size: -; D gene: -; CDR3 DNA: TGTGCCAGCAGTTTTACCGGGCCCATTCCCTACGAGCAGTACTTC; CDR3 protein: CASSFTGPIPYEQYF
J gene: TRBJ1-1; V gene: TRBV19; clone size: -; D gene: TRBD1; CDR3 DNA: TGTGCCAGTAGGGAGCGGGGGACAGAGAACACTGAAGCTTTCTTT; CDR3 protein: CASRERGTENTEAFF
J gene: TRBJ2-7; V gene: TRBV6-1; clone size: -; D gene: -; CDR3 DNA: TGTGCCAGCAGTGGTAGAGTTTTC; CDR3 protein: CASSGRVF
J gene: TRBJ2-1; V gene: TRBV10-2; clone size: -; D gene: TRBD2; CDR3 DNA: TGCGCCAGCAGTGACGGACTAGCGGGACAAATCCCCTACAATGAGCAGTTCTTC; CDR3 protein: CASSDGLAGQIPYNEQFF
J gene: TRBJ2-5; V gene: TRBV7-6; clone size: -; D gene: -; CDR3 DNA: TGTGCCAGCAGCGTGGGGTGGTCGTTACCCTTATTGGGTCAAGAGACCCAGTACTTC; CDR3 protein: CASSVGWSLPLLGQETQYF
J gene: TRBJ2-1; V gene: TRBV5-6; clone size: -; D gene: -; CDR3 DNA: TGTGCCAGCAGCTTAGGGGCAGACTACAATGAGCAGTTCTTC; CDR3 protein: CASSLGADYNEQFF
J gene: TRBJ2-7; V gene: TRBV27; clone size: -; D gene: TRBD2; CDR3 DNA: TGTGCCAGCAGTTTACGACTAGCGGGGTACGAGCAGTACTTC; CDR3 protein: CASSLRLAGYEQYF
J gene: TRBJ1-3; V gene: TRBV7-2; clone size: -; D gene: -; CDR3 DNA: TGTGCCAGCAGCTTATCGGTTGTCTTTGGAAACACCATATATTTT; CDR3 protein: CASSLSVVFGNTIYF
J gene: TRBJ1-4; V gene: TRBV28; clone size: -; D gene: TRBD1; CDR3 DNA: TGTGCCAGCAGTTACGGGGGAGGGGGCCATAATGAAAAACTGTTTTTT; CDR3 protein: CASSYGGGGHNEKLFF
J gene: TRBJ1-5; V gene: TRBV6-6; clone size: -; D gene: -; CDR3 DNA: TGTGCCACCGCAGGCGGGGCTAGCAATCAGCCCCAGCATTTT; CDR3 protein: CATAGGASNQPQHF